A selection of T cell receptor beta chains follows, all from one sample in a study of T cell changes during pregnancy in multiple sclerosis. Generated by immunoSEQ multiplex PCR, the TCRdb table keeps only in-frame clones and is missing some. The table lists approximately 63,000 clones, around 94% of them singletons. The material was peripheral blood, obtained in the third trimester of pregnancy. The source is a female donor in good health, enrolled as a control in a pregnancy study. Each CDR3 is given with its conserved first and last residue. D genes are given only for firm matches.

TGCGCCAGCAGCCAAGGTGGGTGGACAGGGCCTTCAGGGGCCAACGTCCTGACTTTC	CASSQGGWTGPSGANVLTF	TRBD1	TRBJ2-6	TRBV4-1
TGTGCCAGCTCACTACGTGGGGCCTCCTACGAGCAGTACTTC	CASSLRGASYEQYF	.	TRBJ2-7	TRBV18
TGTGCCAGCAGCGGAGGACTACAGGGGGCATTTCCACCCCTCCACTTT	CASSGGLQGAFPPLHF	TRBD1	TRBJ1-6	TRBV9
TGTGCCATCAGTGAGTTGGGACAGGGGGTCGGTTCACCCCTCCACTTT	CAISELGQGVGSPLHF	TRBD1	TRBJ1-6	TRBV10-3
TGTGCCAGCAGCTTAGGACCAGGGGGGTACCCTGAAGAACTGTTTTTT	CASSLGPGGYPEELFF	TRBD1	TRBJ1-4	TRBV11-2
TGTGCCAGCAGCCCTCTGGGGGGGGAGGAGCAGTACTTC	CASSPLGGEEQYF	TRBD2	TRBJ2-7	TRBV11-1
TGTGCCTGGAGTGCGGGGGGGGCCACAGATACGCAGTATTTT	CAWSAGGATDTQYF	TRBD2	TRBJ2-3	TRBV30
TGTGCCAGCAGCCACCGCGAGTACGAGCAGTACTTC	CASSHREYEQYF	.	TRBJ2-7	TRBV28
TGTGCCTGGAGTCTCTCCAGGAGACTAGCGGGAAACAATGAGCAGTTCTTC	CAWSLSRRLAGNNEQFF	TRBD2	TRBJ2-1	TRBV30
TGTGCCAGCAGTTCGGGACAGTTCTACAATGAGCAGTTCTTC	CASSSGQFYNEQFF	TRBD1	TRBJ2-1	TRBV28
TGTGCCAGCAGCCAAGATTTGGGACAGGGGTTCGATGGCTACACCTTC	CASSQDLGQGFDGYTF	TRBD1	TRBJ1-2	TRBV4-2
TGCGCCAGCAGCCCACGACAGAATTTACAGAATTCACCCCTCCACTTT	CASSPRQNLQNSPLHF	.	TRBJ1-6	TRBV4-1